The rows below give T cell receptor beta chains drawn from one sample of a study of CD8+CD57+ T cells in acquired aplastic anemia. Each CDR3 protein gets one entry after TCRdb re-called the reads with MiXCR. The repertoire holds some 98,000 distinct CDR3 sequences, with roughly two thirds as singletons. Sequences were obtained from sorted CD4+, CD8+, or CD8+CD57+ T cells (not recorded which) from PBMCs. These receptors came from a human donor with aplastic anemia. The CDR3 runs from the conserved cysteine through the conserved F or W. The order of the fields is J gene, D gene, V gene, CDR3 length, clone size, CDR3 DNA, CDR3 protein. D genes are given only for firm matches. The size entry is marked missing in some rows and otherwise reads once, few, many or a size class.

TRBJ2-1,.,TRBV2,15,.,TGTGCCAGCAAGTCTGGCGGGGTTCTTTACAATGAGCAGTTCTTC,CASKSGGVLYNEQFF
TRBJ2-1,TRBD1,TRBV2,15,.,TGTGCCAGCAGCCACCGGGACAGGGAGATCGATGAGCAGTTCTTC,CASSHRDREIDEQFF
TRBJ2-7,.,TRBV15,13,.,TGTGCCACCAGCAGAGATATCAGGAGGGAGCAGTACTTC,CATSRDIRREQYF
TRBJ1-5,TRBD1,TRBV20-1,13,many,TGCAGTGCAGCCACAGGGGCGTTTCAGCCCCAGCATTTT,CSAATGAFQPQHF
TRBJ1-6,TRBD1,TRBV29-1,13,once,TGCAGCGTTGCGACAGGGGGTAATTCACCCCTCCACTTT,CSVATGGNSPLHF
TRBJ2-1,TRBD2,TRBV6-1,16,few,TGTGCCAGCAGCGATACCGGGACTAGCGGGGGAGATGAGCAGTTCTTC,CASSDTGTSGGDEQFF
TRBJ1-1,TRBD1,TRBV12-3/TRBV12-4,16,.,TGTGCCAGCAGACAACACGGACAGGGAGAGGGGACTGAAGCTTTCTTT,CASRQHGQGEGTEAFF
TRBJ1-6,TRBD1,TRBV25-1,15,.,TGTGCCAGCAGTGCAACGGGACAGGGCGGTTCACCCCTCCACTTT,CASSATGQGGSPLHF
TRBJ2-1,TRBD2,TRBV15,16,few,TGTGCCACCAGCAGAGATCGGGCTAGCGGGAGGGCACAGCAGTTCTTC,CATSRDRASGRAQQFF
TRBJ1-5,.,TRBV2,18,.,TGTGCCAGCAGCCAAGGGCCCCTCCCATACGATAGCAATCAGCCCCAGCATTTT,CASSQGPLPYDSNQPQHF
TRBJ1-2,.,TRBV7-9,14,.,TGTGCCAGCAGCCCCCCGGTGGGGAAGGACAGCTACACCTTC,CASSPPVGKDSYTF
TRBJ2-1,.,TRBV19,13,.,TGTGCCAGTAGTATTACCGGACCCACTGAGCAGTTCTTC,CASSITGPTEQFF
TRBJ2-7,.,TRBV27,13,once,TGTGCCAGCAGTTTCGGGACCGCTTCCGAGCAGTACTTC,CASSFGTASEQYF
TRBJ1-1,TRBD1,TRBV6-5,14,.,TGTGCCAGCAGTTACGGGACAGGGGTCACTGAAGCTTTCTTT,CASSYGTGVTEAFF
TRBJ2-3,.,TRBV10-3,15,.,TGTGCCATCAGTAGAACATCTCCTAGCACAGATACGCAGTATTTT,CAISRTSPSTDTQYF
TRBJ2-2,.,TRBV10-1,11,many,TGCGCCAGCAGTAACACCGGGAAACTGTTTTTT,CASSNTGKLFF
TRBJ2-7,TRBD2,TRBV20-1,15,.,TGCAGTGCTTCCCGGACTAGCGGGGGAGGCTACGAGCAGTACTTC,CSASRTSGGGYEQYF
TRBJ1-5,.,TRBV20-1,16,few,TGCAGTGCCCCCCCCCAGGGCGAAAATAGCAATCAGCCCCAGCATTTT,CSAPPQGENSNQPQHF
TRBJ2-7,.,TRBV7-9,12,.,TGTGCCAGCAGCGGCAATCCCTACGAGCAGTACTTC,CASSGNPYEQYF
TRBJ1-1,.,TRBV14,15,.,TGTGCCAGCAGCCAGGTAAACAGCGTGAACACTGAAGCTTTCTTT,CASSQVNSVNTEAFF
TRBJ2-7,TRBD1,TRBV29-1,15,.,TGCAGCGTTGAAGAGGACAGGGGGTGGGCCTACGAGCAGTACTTC,CSVEEDRGWAYEQYF
TRBJ1-2,.,TRBV4-1,16,many,TGCGCCAGCAGCCACCACACAACCCCCCAGTACTATGGCTACACCTTC,CASSHHTTPQYYGYTF
TRBJ1-2,.,TRBV24-1,12,few,TGTGCCACCAGTGCAGGGAATAGAGGCTACACCTTC,CATSAGNRGYTF
TRBJ1-2,.,TRBV24-1,13,.,TGTGCCACCAGTAGGACAGCTAACTATGGCTACACCTTC,CATSRTANYGYTF
TRBJ1-2,.,TRBV5-8,13,.,TGTGCCAGCAGCTTGAGTGGGGACTATGGCTACACCTTC,CASSLSGDYGYTF
TRBJ2-1,TRBD2,TRBV5-6,17,many,TGTGCCAGCAGCGGGGGCATCTGGCTAGCGGGAGTTAATGAGCAGTTCTTC,CASSGGIWLAGVNEQFF
TRBJ1-2,.,TRBV6-2/TRBV6-3,14,.,TGTGCCAGCAGTTACTCGACAGCTAACTATGGCTACACCTTC,CASSYSTANYGYTF
TRBJ2-7,.,TRBV19,13,many,TGTGCCAGTAGCGCGACGGACTCCTACGAGCAGTACTTC,CASSATDSYEQYF